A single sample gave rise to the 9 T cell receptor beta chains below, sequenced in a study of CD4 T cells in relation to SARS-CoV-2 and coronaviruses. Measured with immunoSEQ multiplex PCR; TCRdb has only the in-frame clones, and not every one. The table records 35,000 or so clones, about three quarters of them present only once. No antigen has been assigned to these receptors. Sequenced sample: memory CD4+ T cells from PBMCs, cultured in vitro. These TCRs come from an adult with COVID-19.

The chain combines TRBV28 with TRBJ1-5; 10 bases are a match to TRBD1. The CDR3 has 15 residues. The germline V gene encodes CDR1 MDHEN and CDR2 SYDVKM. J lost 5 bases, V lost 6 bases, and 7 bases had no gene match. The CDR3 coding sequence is TGTGCCAGCAGCCCGGGACAGGGGAGCCATCAGCCCCAGCATTTT. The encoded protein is CASSPGQGSHQPQHF.

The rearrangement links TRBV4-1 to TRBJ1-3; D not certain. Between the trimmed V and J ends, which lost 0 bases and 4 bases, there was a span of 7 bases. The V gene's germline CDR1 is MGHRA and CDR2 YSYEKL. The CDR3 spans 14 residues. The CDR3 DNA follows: TGCGCCAGCAGCCAAGATCGATGGGGAAACACCATATATTTT. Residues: CASSQDRWGNTIYF.

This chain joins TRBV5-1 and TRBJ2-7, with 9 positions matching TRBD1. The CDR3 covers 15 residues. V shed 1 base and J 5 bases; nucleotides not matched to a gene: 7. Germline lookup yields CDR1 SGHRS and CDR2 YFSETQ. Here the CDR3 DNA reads TGCGCCAGCAGCTTGTTTGGGACAGGGACCGACGAGCAGTACTTC. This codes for CASSLFGTGTDEQYF.

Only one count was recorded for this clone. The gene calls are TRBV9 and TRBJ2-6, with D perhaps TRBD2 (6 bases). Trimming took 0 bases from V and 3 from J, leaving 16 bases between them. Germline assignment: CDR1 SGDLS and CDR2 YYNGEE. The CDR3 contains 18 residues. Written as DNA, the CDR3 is TGTGCCAGCAGCGTAGGTTGGCGGGACTGGGTTGGGGCCAACGTCCTGACTTTC. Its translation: CASSVGWRDWVGANVLTF.

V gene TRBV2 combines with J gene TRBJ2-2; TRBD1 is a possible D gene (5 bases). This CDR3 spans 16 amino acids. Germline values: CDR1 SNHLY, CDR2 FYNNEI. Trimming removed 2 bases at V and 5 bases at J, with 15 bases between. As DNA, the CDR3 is TGTGCCAGCAGTGAATCAGGGTTTAGGAAGACCGGGGAGCTGTTTTTT. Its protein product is CASSESGFRKTGELFF.

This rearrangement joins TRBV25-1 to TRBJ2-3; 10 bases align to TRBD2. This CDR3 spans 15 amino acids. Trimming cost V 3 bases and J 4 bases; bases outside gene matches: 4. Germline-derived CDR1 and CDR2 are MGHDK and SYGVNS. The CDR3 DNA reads TGTGCCAGCAGTGACCTAGCGGGAGCGGCAGATACGCAGTATTTT. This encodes CASSDLAGAADTQYF.

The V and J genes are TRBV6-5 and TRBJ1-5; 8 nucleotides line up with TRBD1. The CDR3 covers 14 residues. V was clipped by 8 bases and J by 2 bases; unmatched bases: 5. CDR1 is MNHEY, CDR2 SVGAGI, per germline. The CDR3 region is CASSGQGGNQPQHF. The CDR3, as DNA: TGTGCCAGCTCAGGACAGGGAGGCAATCAGCCCCAGCATTTT.

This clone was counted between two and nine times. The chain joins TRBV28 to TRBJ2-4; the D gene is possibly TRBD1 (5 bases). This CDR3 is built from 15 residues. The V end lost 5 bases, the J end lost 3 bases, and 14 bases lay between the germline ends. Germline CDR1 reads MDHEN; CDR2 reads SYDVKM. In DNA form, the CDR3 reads TGTGCCAGCAGTGCCGTCGACAGCGACAAAAACATTCAGTACTTC. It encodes CASSAVDSDKNIQYF.

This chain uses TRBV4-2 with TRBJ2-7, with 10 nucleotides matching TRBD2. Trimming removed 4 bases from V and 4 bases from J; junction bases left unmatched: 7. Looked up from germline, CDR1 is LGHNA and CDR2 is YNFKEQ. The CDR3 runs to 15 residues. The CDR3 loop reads CASSPSSGSLYEQYF. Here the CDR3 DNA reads TGTGCCAGCAGCCCGTCTAGCGGGAGTTTATACGAGCAGTACTTC.